The 29 T cell receptor beta chains reported below all come from one sample, sequenced in a study of lymphopenia after photon versus proton radiotherapy. Clones were read by immunoSEQ multiplex PCR, and TCRdb kept only the in-frame ones, dropping some. The table shows under 30,000 clones, with about 88% occurring only once. The sample was peripheral blood, taken from a patient treated with photon-based radiotherapy. These TCRs come from a woman aged 50 to 60 with cholangiocarcinoma.

The chain recombines TRBV19 with TRBJ1-2, with D tentatively TRBD1 (5 bases). This CDR3 has 15 amino acids. Germline values: CDR1 LNHDA, CDR2 SQIVND (reference sequence). Deletions cut 4 bases from V and 4 bases from J, with 16 bases between. CDR3 DNA: TGTGCCAGTAGTAGCGCCCAGGGAAGGGGCTATGGCTACACCTTC. Protein sequence: CASSSAQGRGYGYTF.

J is TRBJ2-1 and V is TRBV18, with D hard to call. Deletions cut 0 bases from V and 9 bases from J, with 6 bases between. Germline V gene lookup returns CDR1 KGHSH and CDR2 LQKENI. CDR3 length: 12 amino acids. The DNA for the CDR3 is TGTGCCAGCTCACCACCGGCTGGTGAGCAGTTCTTC. Its protein product is CASSPPAGEQFF.

The chain combines TRBV5-1 with TRBJ2-7; D is uncertain. Per the germline V gene, CDR1 is SGHRS and CDR2 is YFSETQ. The CDR3 is made up of 11 amino acids. Trimming cost V 1 base and J 10 bases, with 9 bases left between them. DNA of the CDR3: TGCGCCAGCAGCTTGAATGGGAATCAGTACTTC. It specifies CASSLNGNQYF.

This clone was found once. Other DNA sequences of this sample code for an identical CDR3. CDR3 DNA: TGTGCCAGCAGCTTATCCGAAGATACGCAGTATTTT. This translates into CASSLSEDTQYF. V usage is TRBV7-2 and J usage is TRBJ2-3; no clear D. Germline assignment: CDR1 SGHTA and CDR2 FQGNSA. The V and J ends lost 2 bases and 5 bases respectively, with 5 bases between them. The CDR3 totals 12 residues.

The genes are TRBV4-1 and TRBJ1-3; D ambiguous. The CDR3 is 14 residues long. Per the germline V gene, CDR1 is MGHRA and CDR2 is YSYEKL. Trimming pared 1 base from V and 3 bases from J, leaving 7 bases between. The CDR3 protein is CASSQGPVGNTIYF. CDR3 bases: TGCGCCAGCAGCCAAGGCCCGGTTGGAAACACCATATATTTT.

V and J are TRBV10-3 and TRBJ1-1; D not certain. The length of the CDR3 is 14 residues. CDR1 and CDR2 from the germline V gene are ENHRY and SYGVKD. Trimming shortened V by 3 bases and J by 7 bases, and 15 bases separated the two germline ends. In nucleotides, the CDR3 is TGTGCCATCAGTGACGGGTCCCGGTACGATGAAGCTTTCTTT. Residues: CAISDGSRYDEAFF.

This clone appeared once. The chain links TRBV7-7 to TRBJ2-5; D gene uncertain. Germline loops: CDR1 SSHAT, CDR2 FNYEAQ (reference sequence). Trimming removed 4 bases from V and 4 bases from J, with 10 bases in between. The CDR3 runs to 13 residues. CDR3 sequence: CASSYSPRETQYF. The CDR3 bases are TGTGCCAGCAGCTATAGCCCTCGAGAGACCCAGTACTTC.

The chain uses TRBV5-1 and TRBJ2-1; D may match TRBD1 or TRBD2 (5 bases each). Germline CDR1 reads SGHRS; CDR2 reads YFSETQ. This CDR3 region has 15 residues. V was shortened by 4 bases and J by 7 bases, with 18 bases between the two germline ends. The CDR3 spells CASSRDLSTRNEQFF. The CDR3 DNA is TGCGCCAGCAGCCGGGACCTCTCTACGAGGAATGAGCAGTTCTTC.

The chain recombines TRBV27 with TRBJ2-7; 8 bases are shared with TRBD1. The V and J ends lost 2 bases and 2 bases, in that order; junction bases with no gene match: 5. CDR1 and CDR2 from the germline V gene are MNHEY and SMNVEV (reference sequence). This CDR3 comprises 15 residues. CDR3 nucleotides: TGTGCCAGCAGTTTACAGGGGGCGAGTACCTACGAGCAGTACTTC. This encodes CASSLQGASTYEQYF.

The chain's CDR3 is CASSWRQGSEQFF. CDR3 nucleotides: TGCGCCAGCAGCTGGAGACAGGGGAGTGAGCAGTTCTTC. The chain carries TRBV5-1 and TRBJ2-1, with TRBD1 matching 8 bases. Germline values: CDR1 SGHRS, CDR2 YFSETQ. CDR3 size: 13 residues. The trim removed 3 bases at V and 9 bases at J, leaving 5 bases unmatched.

V is TRBV5-1 and J is TRBJ1-3, with unresolved D. V lost 1 base, J lost 8 bases, and 13 bases lay in between. The germline V gene encodes CDR1 SGHRS and CDR2 YFSETQ. The CDR3 extends over 14 amino acids. DNA of the CDR3: TGCGCCAGCAGCTTGAGGACTCTCTTCGACACCATATATTTT. It translates to CASSLRTLFDTIYF.

V is TRBV6-6 and J is TRBJ2-7; D gene unclear. V gave up 0 bases and J gave up 6 bases, with 12 bases separating them. This CDR3 spans 14 amino acids. CDR1 MNHNY and CDR2 SVGAGI come from the germline V gene (reference sequence). The CDR3 sequence: CASSYSGPLVEQYF. The CDR3 region has the DNA TGTGCCAGCAGTTACTCAGGGCCCCTGGTCGAGCAGTACTTC.

V and J are TRBV2 and TRBJ2-7; TRBD2 agrees at 10 bases. V gave up 5 bases and J gave up 3 bases; unmatched junction bases: 4. This CDR3 is built from 14 residues. Germline V gene data show CDR1 as SNHLY and CDR2 as FYNNEI. The CDR3 sequence: CASSRSGGSYEQYF. CDR3 DNA: TGTGCCAGCAGTCGTAGCGGGGGGAGCTACGAGCAGTACTTC.

This chain connects TRBV4-3 to TRBJ2-7; weak D call: TRBD1 (5 bases). CDR1 is LGHNA and CDR2 is YSLEER in the germline V gene. CDR3 length: 15 amino acids. Trimming stripped 0 bases from V and 4 bases from J, with 13 bases between. DNA for the CDR3: TGCGCCAGCAGCCAAGATGCAGGGAAGGGATACGAGCAGTACTTC. Translating it yields CASSQDAGKGYEQYF.

This clone was found a few times. The chain recombines TRBV7-9 with TRBJ2-5; maybe TRBD1 (6 bases). The CDR3 is made up of 14 amino acids. V dropped 4 bases and J dropped 5 bases, with 14 bases sitting between them. Germline CDR1 and CDR2: SEHNR and FQNEAQ (reference sequence). CDR3 sequence (DNA): TGTGCCAGCAGCTCCACAGGGTTCGGGGAGACCCAGTACTTC. Translating it yields CASSSTGFGETQYF.

The chain couples TRBV30 to TRBJ2-1; D is possibly TRBD2 (5 bases). The CDR3 totals 14 residues. CDR1 is GTSNPN, CDR2 SVGIG, per germline (reference sequence). V lost 8 bases, J lost 4 bases, and 18 bases lay in between. The CDR3 is CATSEGVSYNEQFF. In DNA form, the CDR3 reads TGTGCCACCTCCGAGGGTGTTTCTTACAATGAGCAGTTCTTC.

The chain combines TRBV7-9 with TRBJ1-2; D gene unclear. Per the germline V gene, CDR1 is SEHNR and CDR2 is FQNEAQ (reference sequence). V shed 2 bases and J shed 3 bases, with 10 bases lying between them. This CDR3 has 14 residues. This CDR3 reads CASSLLQKDYGYTF. The CDR3 DNA reads TGTGCCAGCAGCTTACTACAGAAAGACTATGGCTACACCTTC.

The rearrangement joins TRBV9 to TRBJ1-2; D may be TRBD1 (5 bases). CDR1 SGDLS and CDR2 YYNGEE come from the germline V gene. The CDR3 is made up of 15 amino acids. Trimming removed 3 bases from V and 5 bases from J, with 17 bases in between. This CDR3 reads CASSAGTGVGYGYTF. In DNA, the CDR3 is TGTGCCAGCAGCGCCGGGACCGGCGTCGGGTATGGCTACACCTTC.

This chain joins TRBV18 and TRBJ1-1; D unclear. CDR3 length: 14 amino acids. Germline CDR1 reads KGHSH; CDR2 reads LQKENI. Trimming cost V 6 bases and J 1 base, with 12 bases left between them. The CDR3 region is CASSGGYWNTEAFF. DNA for the CDR3: TGTGCCAGCTCCGGTGGATACTGGAACACTGAAGCTTTCTTT.

The V call is TRBV9, the J call TRBJ2-7; 8 nucleotides align to TRBD1. V was clipped by 6 bases and J by 5 bases; unmatched bases: 10. CDR1 SGDLS and CDR2 YYNGEE come from the germline V gene. The length of the CDR3 is 14 residues. CDR3 in DNA: TGTGCCAGCAACTCAAGGGACAGGCAGCACGAGCAGTACTTC. It is translated as CASNSRDRQHEQYF.

This CDR3 is CASSGARSLNTEAFF. The CDR3 DNA is TGTGCCAGCAGCGGGGCTCGGTCTCTGAACACTGAAGCTTTCTTT. The chain links TRBV7-2 to TRBJ1-1, with TRBD1 as a possible D gene (5 bases). This CDR3 contains 15 residues. From germline, CDR1 is SGHTA and CDR2 FQGNSA. V shed 5 bases and J shed 0 bases, with 13 bases lying between them.

This sequence joins TRBV4-1 and TRBJ1-3, with a possible D match to TRBD1 (5 bases). CDR3 size: 16 residues. Germline CDR1 and CDR2: MGHRA and YSYEKL. The V gene lost 3 bases and the J gene lost 1 base, with 13 bases spanning the gap. The chain's CDR3 is CASSQGHGGSGNTIYF. The CDR3 region has the DNA TGCGCCAGCAGCCAGGGGCACGGGGGGTCTGGAAACACCATATATTTT.

This chain links TRBV9 with TRBJ1-1; D not resolved. The germline gives CDR1 SGDLS, CDR2 YYNGEE. The CDR3 contains 15 residues. Trimming stripped 3 bases from V and 6 bases from J, with 18 bases between. The CDR3 nucleotides read TGTGCCAGCAGCGCAGCGTGGGTCCCCTCGCCTGAAGCTTTCTTT. Translation: CASSAAWVPSPEAFF.

The chain links TRBV19 to TRBJ2-7, with D possibly matching TRBD1 (6 bases). V gave up 9 bases and J gave up 2 bases, with 20 bases separating them. There are 15 residues in the CDR3. Germline lookup yields CDR1 LNHDA and CDR2 SQIVND (reference sequence). CDR3: CASRLFPTGPYEQYF. CDR3 DNA: TGTGCCAGCCGCCTTTTCCCGACAGGCCCCTACGAGCAGTACTTC.

V gene TRBV6-5 combines with J gene TRBJ1-5; D is undetermined. CDR1 and CDR2 (germline): MNHEY, SVGAGI. Trimming shortened V by 0 bases and J by 1 base, and 7 bases separated the two germline ends. This CDR3 has 15 residues. The CDR3, as DNA: TGTGCCAGCAGTTACTCGCATCGGAGCAATCAGCCCCAGCATTTT. Residues: CASSYSHRSNQPQHF.

This clone was seen a handful of times. This chain links TRBV5-1 with TRBJ1-2; 9 positions agree with TRBD1. Germline-derived CDR1 and CDR2 are SGHRS and YFSETQ. The CDR3 is made up of 15 amino acids. With V trimmed by 1 base and J by 4 bases, 5 bases remained unmatched. CDR3 amino acids: CASSLLGQGTYGYTF. The CDR3 nucleotides are TGCGCCAGCAGCTTGTTGGGACAGGGTACCTATGGCTACACCTTC.

The CDR3, as DNA: TGTGCCAGCACCACAGGCGTCCCTCGGGGAAACACCATATATTTT. Residues: CASTTGVPRGNTIYF. This sequence joins TRBV7-8 and TRBJ1-3, with D perhaps TRBD1 (5 bases). V was trimmed by 7 bases and J by 4 bases, leaving 17 bases between them. Germline lookup yields CDR1 SGHVS and CDR2 FQNEAQ. The CDR3 totals 15 residues.

The chain is built from TRBV27 and TRBJ1-1, with D perhaps matching TRBD1 (6 bases). Per germline, CDR1 MNHEY and CDR2 SMNVEV (reference sequence). Trimming cost V 8 bases and J 4 bases, with 8 bases left between them. The CDR3 spans 11 residues. The chain's CDR3 is CASLRGTEAFF. The CDR3 DNA reads TGTGCCAGCCTCAGGGGCACTGAAGCTTTCTTT.

The table lists this clone with a few counts. The CDR3 protein is CASSLVEGANTEAFF. For the CDR3, the DNA is TGTGCCAGCAGCTTAGTAGAGGGGGCGAACACTGAAGCTTTCTTT. This rearrangement joins TRBV7-9 to TRBJ1-1, with 7 bases matching TRBD1. V lost 1 base, J lost 1 base, and 3 bases stayed unmatched. The CDR3 contains 15 residues. Germline CDR1 reads SEHNR; CDR2 reads FQNEAQ (reference sequence).